Listed below are T cell receptor beta chains from one sample, sequenced in a study of T cell responses to AZD1222 COVID-19 vaccine. This table comes from immunoSEQ multiplex PCR, and its TCRdb copy is limited to in-frame clones, with some not included. This table has about 130,000 clones, approximately 94% appearing once. Sequencing was performed on peripheral blood, taken on day 0 of AZD1222 vaccination. The receptors originated from an adult in good health. CDR3s include the opening cysteine and the closing phenylalanine or tryptophan. Each record gives: J gene, V gene, clone size, D gene, CDR3 protein, CDR3 DNA. The D gene is left open where the match is weak. Rows may omit the clone size; those that give it use once, few, many or a size class.

j_call: TRBJ1-2; v_call: TRBV4-1; clone_size: NA; d_call: TRBD1; cdr3_aa: CASTPEGTGVGYTF; cdr3_nt: TGCGCCAGCACCCCGGAGGGGACAGGGGTTGGCTACACCTTC
j_call: TRBJ1-2; v_call: TRBV15; clone_size: NA; d_call: NA; cdr3_aa: CATSRATGGYGYTF; cdr3_nt: TGTGCCACCAGCAGGGCGACAGGAGGCTATGGCTACACCTTC
j_call: TRBJ1-6; v_call: TRBV2; clone_size: NA; d_call: NA; cdr3_aa: CASMSFVNSPLHF; cdr3_nt: TGTGCCAGCATGTCATTCGTCAATTCACCCCTCCACTTT
j_call: TRBJ1-5; v_call: TRBV6-5; clone_size: NA; d_call: NA; cdr3_aa: CASRAGNQPQHF; cdr3_nt: TGTGCCAGCAGAGCCGGCAATCAGCCCCAGCATTTT
j_call: TRBJ2-5; v_call: TRBV18; clone_size: once; d_call: TRBD1; cdr3_aa: CASSPGTEETQYF; cdr3_nt: TGTGCCAGCTCACCAGGGACAGAAGAGACCCAGTACTTC
j_call: TRBJ2-1; v_call: TRBV7-6; clone_size: NA; d_call: NA; cdr3_aa: CASSLVPAAQFF; cdr3_nt: TGTGCCAGCAGCTTAGTCCCGGCAGCGCAGTTCTTC
j_call: TRBJ1-2; v_call: TRBV3-1/TRBV3-2; clone_size: once; d_call: NA; cdr3_aa: CASSLGSIANYGYTF; cdr3_nt: TGTGCCAGCAGCCTTGGGTCCATAGCTAACTATGGCTACACCTTC
j_call: TRBJ1-1; v_call: TRBV18; clone_size: NA; d_call: TRBD1; cdr3_aa: CASSRDSLNTEAFF; cdr3_nt: TGTGCCAGCTCCCGGGACAGTTTGAACACTGAAGCTTTCTTT
j_call: TRBJ2-3; v_call: TRBV4-2; clone_size: NA; d_call: NA; cdr3_aa: CASSSTLTDTQYF; cdr3_nt: TGTGCCAGCAGCTCGACCCTTACAGATACGCAGTATTTT
j_call: TRBJ2-7; v_call: TRBV7-3; clone_size: NA; d_call: NA; cdr3_aa: CASSFLGTVVTGGRSSYEQYF; cdr3_nt: TGTGCCAGCAGCTTTCTCGGGACCGTCGTGACCGGAGGTCGCAGCTCCTACGAGCAGTACTTC
j_call: TRBJ2-7; v_call: TRBV9; clone_size: NA; d_call: NA; cdr3_aa: CASSVVDSSYEQYF; cdr3_nt: TGTGCCAGCAGCGTAGTGGACAGCTCCTACGAGCAGTACTTC
j_call: TRBJ1-4; v_call: TRBV14; clone_size: NA; d_call: NA; cdr3_aa: CASSQSRGLEKLFF; cdr3_nt: TGTGCCAGCAGCCAAAGCAGGGGATTAGAAAAACTGTTTTTT
j_call: TRBJ2-1; v_call: TRBV7-9; clone_size: NA; d_call: NA; cdr3_aa: CASSSTRGRNEQFF; cdr3_nt: TGTGCCAGCAGCTCGACCCGGGGGAGGAATGAGCAGTTCTTC
j_call: TRBJ1-3; v_call: TRBV5-1; clone_size: NA; d_call: TRBD1; cdr3_aa: CASRRDRDSGNTIYF; cdr3_nt: TGCGCCAGCAGACGGGACAGGGATTCTGGAAACACCATATATTTT
j_call: TRBJ1-5; v_call: TRBV21-1; clone_size: NA; d_call: NA; cdr3_aa: CASGGSNQPQHF; cdr3_nt: TGTGCCAGCGGGGGGAGCAATCAGCCCCAGCATTTT
j_call: TRBJ2-7; v_call: TRBV29-1; clone_size: NA; d_call: NA; cdr3_aa: CSVEDRQRGLYEQYF; cdr3_nt: TGCAGCGTTGAGGATCGACAGCGAGGTCTCTACGAGCAGTACTTC
j_call: TRBJ2-4; v_call: TRBV3-1/TRBV3-2; clone_size: NA; d_call: TRBD2; cdr3_aa: CASSWTSGRWVNIQYF; cdr3_nt: TGTGCCAGCAGCTGGACTAGCGGGAGATGGGTGAACATTCAGTACTTC
j_call: TRBJ1-2; v_call: TRBV5-1; clone_size: NA; d_call: NA; cdr3_aa: CASSLEGGRDGYTF; cdr3_nt: TGCGCCAGCAGCTTGGAAGGTGGGAGGGACGGCTACACCTTC
j_call: TRBJ2-3; v_call: TRBV18; clone_size: NA; d_call: TRBD2; cdr3_aa: CASSPPVSGDTDTQYF; cdr3_nt: TGTGCCAGCTCACCACCCGTTAGCGGGGACACAGATACGCAGTATTTT
j_call: TRBJ2-2; v_call: TRBV2; clone_size: NA; d_call: NA; cdr3_aa: CASSAARGEGGELFF; cdr3_nt: TGTGCCAGCAGTGCCGCCAGGGGTGAGGGCGGGGAGCTGTTTTTT
j_call: TRBJ2-1; v_call: TRBV24-1; clone_size: once; d_call: TRBD2; cdr3_aa: CATSDPSSGSGNEQFF; cdr3_nt: TGTGCCACCAGTGATCCGTCTAGCGGGAGTGGGAATGAGCAGTTCTTC
j_call: TRBJ2-2; v_call: TRBV6-5; clone_size: once; d_call: TRBD1; cdr3_aa: CASRRQGANGELFF; cdr3_nt: TGTGCCAGCAGAAGACAGGGGGCTAACGGGGAGCTGTTTTTT
j_call: TRBJ2-1; v_call: TRBV28; clone_size: NA; d_call: TRBD2; cdr3_aa: CASSLLAGAHEQFF; cdr3_nt: TGTGCCAGCAGCCTCCTAGCGGGAGCCCATGAGCAGTTCTTC
j_call: TRBJ1-3; v_call: TRBV3-1/TRBV3-2; clone_size: NA; d_call: NA; cdr3_aa: CASSQARKSSGNTIYF; cdr3_nt: TGTGCCAGCAGCCAAGCGAGGAAGAGCTCTGGAAACACCATATATTTT
j_call: TRBJ1-1; v_call: TRBV27; clone_size: once; d_call: NA; cdr3_aa: CASRGAVNTEAFF; cdr3_nt: TGTGCCAGCAGGGGGGCCGTGAACACTGAAGCTTTCTTT
j_call: TRBJ1-5; v_call: TRBV6-5; clone_size: NA; d_call: NA; cdr3_aa: CASSYSTESNQPQHF; cdr3_nt: TGTGCCAGCAGTTACTCGACAGAGAGCAATCAGCCCCAGCATTTT
j_call: TRBJ1-1; v_call: TRBV7-2; clone_size: NA; d_call: NA; cdr3_aa: CASSLVADLNTEAFF; cdr3_nt: TGTGCCAGCAGCTTAGTAGCAGATCTGAACACTGAAGCTTTCTTT
j_call: TRBJ1-1; v_call: TRBV10-2; clone_size: NA; d_call: TRBD1; cdr3_aa: CASSGTGATEAFF; cdr3_nt: TGCGCCAGCAGTGGGACAGGGGCCACTGAAGCTTTCTTT
j_call: TRBJ2-1; v_call: TRBV28; clone_size: NA; d_call: TRBD1; cdr3_aa: CASSLAQGAYNEQFF; cdr3_nt: TGTGCCAGCAGTTTAGCCCAGGGGGCCTACAATGAGCAGTTCTTC
j_call: TRBJ1-3; v_call: TRBV15; clone_size: NA; d_call: NA; cdr3_aa: CATSRPGNTIYF; cdr3_nt: TGTGCCACCAGCAGACCTGGAAACACCATATATTTT
j_call: TRBJ2-1; v_call: TRBV28; clone_size: NA; d_call: TRBD2; cdr3_aa: CASSSAGESYNEQFF; cdr3_nt: TGTGCCAGCAGTTCAGCGGGAGAATCCTACAATGAGCAGTTCTTC
j_call: TRBJ1-6; v_call: TRBV5-8; clone_size: NA; d_call: NA; cdr3_aa: CASSLVPPLHF; cdr3_nt: TGTGCCAGCAGCTTAGTTCCACCCCTCCACTTT
j_call: TRBJ2-2; v_call: TRBV3-1/TRBV3-2; clone_size: NA; d_call: TRBD2; cdr3_aa: CASSQVPRTSATKSSNTGELFF; cdr3_nt: TGTGCCAGCAGCCAAGTCCCACGGACTAGCGCGACAAAAAGCTCGAACACCGGGGAGCTGTTTTTT
j_call: TRBJ1-3; v_call: TRBV19; clone_size: once; d_call: NA; cdr3_aa: CASTRTSGNTIYF; cdr3_nt: TGTGCCAGTACCCGGACCTCTGGAAACACCATATATTTT
j_call: TRBJ1-1; v_call: TRBV28; clone_size: NA; d_call: TRBD1; cdr3_aa: CASSPPGQGGTEAFF; cdr3_nt: TGTGCCAGCAGTCCGCCAGGACAGGGGGGCACTGAAGCTTTCTTT
j_call: TRBJ2-6; v_call: TRBV6-1; clone_size: NA; d_call: NA; cdr3_aa: CASSGQVGSGANVLTF; cdr3_nt: TGTGCCAGCAGTGGACAGGTTGGCTCTGGGGCCAACGTCCTGACTTTC
j_call: TRBJ2-7; v_call: TRBV6-2/TRBV6-3; clone_size: NA; d_call: NA; cdr3_aa: CASTPSGLPAYEQYF; cdr3_nt: TGTGCCAGCACCCCGTCCGGACTACCAGCCTACGAGCAGTACTTC
j_call: TRBJ2-5; v_call: TRBV14; clone_size: NA; d_call: NA; cdr3_aa: CASSQDSLYQETQYF; cdr3_nt: TGTGCCAGCAGCCAAGATAGCCTGTACCAAGAGACCCAGTACTTC
j_call: TRBJ2-1; v_call: TRBV7-9; clone_size: NA; d_call: TRBD1; cdr3_aa: CASSPTGGPYNEQFF; cdr3_nt: TGTGCCAGCAGCCCGACAGGGGGGCCCTACAATGAGCAGTTCTTC
j_call: TRBJ2-1; v_call: TRBV29-1; clone_size: NA; d_call: TRBD1; cdr3_aa: CSVELDRGSNEQFF; cdr3_nt: TGCAGCGTTGAACTGGACAGGGGTTCCAATGAGCAGTTCTTC
j_call: TRBJ1-2; v_call: TRBV20-1; clone_size: NA; d_call: NA; cdr3_aa: CSAPRGKSYTF; cdr3_nt: TGCAGTGCGCCGCGGGGAAAGAGCTACACCTTC
j_call: TRBJ2-1; v_call: TRBV5-5; clone_size: once; d_call: NA; cdr3_aa: CASSLFRTPNNEQFF; cdr3_nt: TGTGCCAGCAGCTTGTTCCGGACCCCCAACAATGAGCAGTTCTTC
j_call: TRBJ2-7; v_call: TRBV7-9; clone_size: NA; d_call: TRBD2; cdr3_aa: CASSLTSGRGGSYEQYF; cdr3_nt: TGTGCCAGCAGCTTGACTAGCGGGAGGGGGGGCTCCTACGAGCAGTACTTC
j_call: TRBJ1-4; v_call: TRBV28; clone_size: NA; d_call: TRBD1; cdr3_aa: CACLGTGNEKLFF; cdr3_nt: TGTGCCTGCCTCGGGACAGGGAATGAAAAACTGTTTTTT
j_call: TRBJ2-7; v_call: TRBV29-1; clone_size: NA; d_call: TRBD1; cdr3_aa: CSVGTPGGYEQYF; cdr3_nt: TGCAGCGTTGGAACTCCAGGGGGCTACGAGCAGTACTTC
j_call: TRBJ2-1; v_call: TRBV3-1/TRBV3-2; clone_size: NA; d_call: NA; cdr3_aa: CASSQGVNEQFF; cdr3_nt: TGTGCCAGCAGCCAAGGAGTTAATGAGCAGTTCTTC
j_call: TRBJ2-5; v_call: TRBV5-4; clone_size: NA; d_call: NA; cdr3_aa: CASSFEETQYF; cdr3_nt: TGTGCCAGCAGCTTTGAAGAGACCCAGTACTTC
j_call: TRBJ2-7; v_call: TRBV28; clone_size: NA; d_call: NA; cdr3_aa: CASSLGGGRNYEQYF; cdr3_nt: TGTGCCAGCAGTTTAGGTGGCGGGCGAAACTACGAGCAGTACTTC
j_call: TRBJ2-1; v_call: TRBV7-9; clone_size: NA; d_call: NA; cdr3_aa: CASTDGPPYNEQFF; cdr3_nt: TGTGCCAGCACCGACGGGCCCCCATACAATGAGCAGTTCTTC